Below, 21 T cell receptor beta chains from the same sample are listed, as sequenced in a study of T cell changes during pregnancy in multiple sclerosis. This table comes from immunoSEQ multiplex PCR, and its TCRdb copy is limited to in-frame clones, with some not included. The sample includes approximately 60,000 clones, approximately 94% seen only once; the top ten take 2.5% to 3.5%. The specimen was CD8+ T cells from peripheral blood mononuclear cells, collected in the second trimester of pregnancy. The receptors were sampled from a female donor with multiple sclerosis, enrolled in a pregnancy study.

The J gene is TRBJ1-2, the V gene TRBV5-1, with D maybe TRBD1 (6 bases). Trimming removed 5 bases at V and 6 bases at J, with 14 bases between. Germline CDR1 is SGHRS and CDR2 is YFSETQ. The CDR3 contains 13 residues. As DNA, the CDR3 is TGCGCCAGCAGAACCGGGACATTTGATGGCTACACCTTC. The encoded protein is CASRTGTFDGYTF.

The genes are TRBV4-2 and TRBJ2-7; a possible D gene is TRBD2 (5 bases). V was cut by 1 base and J by 2 bases, with 12 bases left in between. Germline V gene sequence: CDR1 LGHNA, CDR2 YNFKEQ. The CDR3 loop spans 15 amino acids. The DNA of the CDR3 is TGTGCCAGCAGCCAAGCCGGTAGCGCGCCCTACGAGCAGTACTTC. Its protein product is CASSQAGSAPYEQYF.

This sequence joins TRBV4-1 and TRBJ1-1; a possible D gene is TRBD1 (6 bases). Trimming stripped 1 base from V and 5 bases from J, with 11 bases between. The CDR3 has 14 residues. Germline V gene sequence: CDR1 MGHRA, CDR2 YSYEKL. The CDR3 here is CASSQVQGRTEAFF. CDR3 sequence (DNA): TGCGCCAGCAGCCAAGTACAGGGACGGACTGAAGCTTTCTTT.

The V call is TRBV27, the J call TRBJ2-2, with 8 bases that match TRBD1. V lost 6 bases, J lost 6 bases, and 9 bases stayed unmatched. Germline-derived CDR1 and CDR2 are MNHEY and SMNVEV (reference sequence). The CDR3 spans 15 residues. The CDR3 bases are TGTGCCAGCAGCCCTGCAGGGGGCATCGCCGGGGAGCTGTTTTTT. Residues: CASSPAGGIAGELFF.

The chain is built from TRBV19 and TRBJ2-3; D ambiguous. The CDR3 is made up of 13 amino acids. The V gene's germline CDR1 is LNHDA and CDR2 SQIVND (reference sequence). V was cut by 3 bases and J by 6 bases, with 10 bases left in between. The CDR3 loop is CASSIYSSDTQYF. Here the CDR3 DNA reads TGTGCCAGTAGTATTTATAGCTCGGATACGCAGTATTTT.

This clone was counted once. The genes are TRBV9 and TRBJ1-4; D is unresolved. Germline values: CDR1 SGDLS, CDR2 YYNGEE. V was trimmed by 3 bases and J by 7 bases, leaving 4 bases between them. CDR3 size: 11 residues. As DNA, the CDR3 is TGTGCCAGCAGCGACGGTGAAAAACTGTTTTTT. This codes for CASSDGEKLFF.

The J gene is TRBJ2-3, the V gene TRBV30; 13 bases are shared with TRBD2. The CDR3 spans 17 residues. Germline CDR1 reads GTSNPN; CDR2 reads SVGIG (reference sequence). The V gene end was trimmed by 3 bases and the J gene end by 6 bases; junction bases not matched to a gene: 12. The CDR3 region is CAWSLELGLAGKDTQYF. For the CDR3, the DNA is TGTGCCTGGAGCTTAGAGTTGGGACTAGCGGGAAAGGATACGCAGTATTTT.

This rearrangement joins TRBV12-5 to TRBJ1-5; D call uncertain. V was clipped by 5 bases and J by 0 bases, with 11 bases between them. The CDR3 spans 15 residues. Germline loops: CDR1 LGHNT, CDR2 FRNRAP. The CDR3 is CASGPPGNSNQPQHF. The DNA for the CDR3 is TGTGCTAGTGGTCCCCCGGGGAATAGCAATCAGCCCCAGCATTTT.

This chain connects TRBV5-6 to TRBJ2-7; D remains ambiguous. Trimming shortened V by 2 bases and J by 7 bases, and 10 bases separated the two germline ends. CDR1 and CDR2 from the germline V gene are SGHDT and YYEEEE. CDR3 length equals 12 residues. The CDR3 spells CASSFPHSEQYF. CDR3 bases: TGTGCCAGCAGCTTCCCACATTCGGAGCAGTACTTC.

The J gene is TRBJ2-3, the V gene TRBV5-4; possible D gene TRBD1, 6 bases. This CDR3 has 16 residues. V was clipped by 1 base and J by 0 bases, with 12 bases between them. Germline loops: CDR1 SGHNT, CDR2 YYREEE (reference sequence). The CDR3 bases are TGTGCCAGCAGCTTGCGGACAGATCCTAGCACAGATACGCAGTATTTT. Protein product: CASSLRTDPSTDTQYF. Supplemented by reference TRBV5-4 and TRBJ2-3, the full variable domain reads ETGVTQSPTHLIKTRGQQVTLRCSSQSGHNTVSWYQQALGQGPQFIFQYYREEENGRGNFPPRFSGLQFPNYSSELNVNALELDDSALYLCASSLRTDPSTDTQYFGPGTRLTVL.

The genes are TRBV9 and TRBJ1-4; 10 nucleotides agree with TRBD1. The CDR3 runs 16 residues. Germline loops: CDR1 SGDLS, CDR2 YYNGEE. J gave up 4 bases and V 0 bases, and 3 bases lay outside the gene matches. CDR3 DNA sequence: TGTGCCAGCAGCGTAGGGGACAGGGGAATTAATGAAAAACTGTTTTTT. This gives the protein CASSVGDRGINEKLFF.

This clone was found once. V is TRBV9 and J is TRBJ2-1; 8 nucleotides match TRBD2. The CDR3 is 14 residues long. V lost 1 base and J lost 6; bases outside the gene matches: 3. Germline values: CDR1 SGDLS, CDR2 YYNGEE. CDR3 residues: CASSVPGLGNEQFF. The CDR3 DNA reads TGTGCCAGCAGCGTACCGGGACTAGGCAATGAGCAGTTCTTC.

The chain has TRBV7-9 and TRBJ2-3; 8 bases align to TRBD2. This CDR3 comprises 16 residues. In germline, CDR1 is SEHNR, CDR2 FQNEAQ (reference sequence). V shed 4 bases, J shed 4 bases, and the junction held 10 bases outside the gene matches. The CDR3 loop is CASSSNQRESPDTQYF. In DNA, the CDR3 is TGTGCCAGCAGCTCCAATCAGCGGGAGTCCCCAGATACGCAGTATTTT. Full variable domain (remainder filled in from reference TRBV7-9 and TRBJ2-3): DTGVSQNPRHKITKRGQNVTFRCDPISEHNRLYWYRQTLGQGPEFLTYFQNEAQLEKSRLLSDRFSAERPKGSFSTLEIQRTEQGDSAMYLCASSSNQRESPDTQYFGPGTRLTVL.

The chain employs TRBV14 and TRBJ2-6, with 8 bases identical to TRBD2. Germline CDR1 is SGHDN and CDR2 is FVKESK. V lost 4 bases and J lost 0; bases outside the gene matches: 8. This CDR3 spans 18 amino acids. The CDR3 DNA reads as TGTGCCAGCAGCCCGGGGGGGGAGCCCCTCTCTGGGGCCAACGTCCTGACTTTC. It yields the protein CASSPGGEPLSGANVLTF.

The genes are TRBV7-6 and TRBJ2-7, with D maybe TRBD2 (6 bases). Per the germline V gene, CDR1 is SGHVS and CDR2 is FNYEAQ. CDR3 size: 14 residues. V was cut by 5 bases and J by 6 bases, with 17 bases left in between. CDR3 nucleotides: TGTGCCAGCAGCCGACTAGGGGAGGAGAGCGAGCAGTACTTC. Translation: CASSRLGEESEQYF.

A single count supports this clone. The chain uses TRBV6-5 and TRBJ2-3; D remains ambiguous. The CDR3 extends over 13 amino acids. Germline CDR1 is MNHEY and CDR2 is SVGAGI. V lost 0 bases and J lost 7, with 8 bases in between. The CDR3 DNA reads TGTGCCAGCAGTTACTCGGGCGTAAATACGCAGTATTTT. Protein product: CASSYSGVNTQYF.

V usage is TRBV7-9 and J usage is TRBJ2-5; tentatively, D is TRBD2 (6 bases). The CDR3 sequence is 14 residues long. CDR1 and CDR2 (germline): SEHNR, FQNEAQ (reference sequence). V shed 3 bases and J shed 3 bases, with 11 bases lying between them. In DNA form, the CDR3 reads TGTGCCAGCAGCTTGCGGGACGGTAAAGAGACCCAGTACTTC. Its translation is CASSLRDGKETQYF.

CDR3 residues: CASSRGKQFF. DNA for the CDR3: TGTGCCAGCAGCCGGGGGAAGCAGTTCTTC. The chain joins TRBV9 to TRBJ2-1; a weak D match, TRBD2 (6 bases). Between the trimmed V and J ends, which lost 4 bases and 11 bases, there was a span of 7 bases. CDR1 and CDR2 from the germline V gene are SGDLS and YYNGEE. The CDR3 spans 10 residues.

The V gene is TRBV7-2, the J gene TRBJ2-3; 12 bases fit TRBD2. This CDR3 has 15 residues. CDR1 and CDR2 from the germline V gene are SGHTA and FQGNSA. The J segment lost 4 bases and the V segment lost 5 bases, leaving 4 bases of the junction unmatched. For the CDR3, the DNA is TGTGCCAGCAGCCCTAGCGGGGGGGGTGCAGATACGCAGTATTTT. Protein product: CASSPSGGGADTQYF.

This chain links TRBV4-1 with TRBJ1-2; 8 nucleotides agree with TRBD1. Per the germline V gene, CDR1 is MGHRA and CDR2 is YSYEKL. The CDR3 is 15 residues long. J was trimmed by 4 bases and V by 5 bases; bases with no gene match: 9. CDR3 DNA sequence: TGCGCCAGCAGCTCGCCAGGACAGGGCGTCTATGGCTACACCTTC. Its translation is CASSSPGQGVYGYTF.

The chain carries TRBV15 and TRBJ1-5; D perhaps matches TRBD1 (5 bases). CDR3 length equals 13 residues. Germline V lookup: CDR1 LNHNV, CDR2 YYDKDF (reference sequence). With 0 bases removed from V and 5 bases from J, the gap between germline ends came to 5 bases. CDR3 in amino acids: CATSRDRDQPQHF. Written as DNA, the CDR3 is TGTGCCACCAGCAGAGACAGGGATCAGCCCCAGCATTTT.